A selection of T cell receptor beta chains follows, all from one sample in a study of T cell responses to AZD1222 COVID-19 vaccine. Profiling relied on immunoSEQ multiplex PCR, and the TCRdb table lists in-frame clones only, not all of them. The sample includes some 81,000 clones, 85% to 90% of them seen just once. This material consisted of peripheral blood, taken 28 days after the second AZD1222 dose. The receptors derive from an adult who received the AZD1222 COVID-19 vaccine. Both conserved end residues are part of each CDR3. D genes are given only for firm matches. Size tells how often a clone was seen (once, few, many) or the class of an expanded clone, and some rows leave it out.

j_call	d_call	clone_size	v_call	cdr3_nt	cdr3_aa
TRBJ2-2	-	-	TRBV29-1	TGCAGCGCCAGGGGGGCCGGGGAGCTGTTTTTT	CSARGAGELFF
TRBJ2-7	-	-	TRBV5-4	TGTGCCAGCACCCCCGGGAGAACGACCTACGAGCAGTACTTC	CASTPGRTTYEQYF
TRBJ1-1	-	-	TRBV10-2	TGCGCCAGCAAGGACCTTTGGGGAAACACTGAAGCTTTCTTT	CASKDLWGNTEAFF
TRBJ2-3	-	-	TRBV29-1	TGCAGCGTTGGGGGGTCTGGGGATACGCAGTATTTT	CSVGGSGDTQYF
TRBJ2-4	-	-	TRBV5-8	TGTGCCAGCAGCTCCGGGAGCACTAAAAACATTCAGTACTTC	CASSSGSTKNIQYF
TRBJ2-3	-	once	TRBV7-2	TGTGCCAGCAGCCCCCCTCCTAGCACAGATACGCAGTATTTT	CASSPPPSTDTQYF
TRBJ1-4	TRBD1	-	TRBV2	TGTGCCAGCAGGGCCGACAGGGGAGCATATGAAAAACTGTTTTTT	CASRADRGAYEKLFF
TRBJ2-3	-	-	TRBV5-4	TGTGCCAGCAGCTCGAAATTAGCGGCCTCAGATACGCAGTATTTT	CASSSKLAASDTQYF
TRBJ2-7	TRBD1	once	TRBV7-8	TGTGCCAGCAGCTTAGGGGGGACAGGGGCCTCCTACGAGCAGTACTTC	CASSLGGTGASYEQYF
TRBJ2-5	TRBD2	once	TRBV5-6	TGTGCCAGCAGCTTGTACGGTGGTAGCGGGGGGACGGAGACCCAGTACTTC	CASSLYGGSGGTETQYF
TRBJ2-7	-	-	TRBV10-2	TGCGCCAGCAGTGAGGCGGGGAGCAGAGACGAGCAGTACTTC	CASSEAGSRDEQYF
TRBJ1-2	TRBD1	once	TRBV3-1/TRBV3-2	TGTGCCAGCAGCCAAGATGCGACAGGGGTGGGTGGCTACACCTTC	CASSQDATGVGGYTF
TRBJ2-4	TRBD1	-	TRBV20-1	TGCAGTGCTAGTCAGCAGGGGGAAAACATTCAGTACTTC	CSASQQGENIQYF
TRBJ2-1	TRBD1	-	TRBV11-3	TGTGCCAGCAGATACAACACAGGGGGTGAGCAGTTCTTC	CASRYNTGGEQFF
TRBJ2-7	TRBD1	-	TRBV27	TGTGCCAGCAATATGCTGGGACAGGCCTACGAGCAGTACTTC	CASNMLGQAYEQYF
TRBJ2-7	TRBD1	-	TRBV6-2/TRBV6-3	TGTGCCAGCAGCCAGGACAGGTACGAGCAGTACTTC	CASSQDRYEQYF
TRBJ1-4	TRBD1	-	TRBV3-1/TRBV3-2	TGTGCCAGCAGCCAAGGACAGGGGAGTGAAAAACTGTTTTTT	CASSQGQGSEKLFF
TRBJ1-5	-	-	TRBV12-3/TRBV12-4	TGTGCCAGCAATAACGGATGGAATCAGCCCCAGCATTTT	CASNNGWNQPQHF
TRBJ1-2	-	-	TRBV4-1	TGCGCCAGCAGCCAAGGAGGGGGTAACTATGGCTACACCTTC	CASSQGGGNYGYTF
TRBJ1-4	-	-	TRBV27	TGTGCCAGCAGTCCCCGGGACCCTGAGGGAAAACTGTTTTTT	CASSPRDPEGKLFF
TRBJ2-1	-	-	TRBV12-3/TRBV12-4	TGTGCCAGCAGTTTAGCGCTAGTGAATGAGCAGTTCTTC	CASSLALVNEQFF
TRBJ2-5	-	once	TRBV18	TGTGCCAGCTCACCACCGTCCAGCCGACAAGAGACCCAGTACTTC	CASSPPSSRQETQYF
TRBJ1-4	TRBD1	-	TRBV7-9	TGTGCCAGCAGCCTTGTCCAGGGGGCCCTAACCAATGAAAAACTGTTTTTT	CASSLVQGALTNEKLFF
TRBJ1-5	-	-	TRBV28	TGTGCCAGCAGTACCATGACAGCGGCTGTTTCTTTGCCCCAGCATTTT	CASSTMTAAVSLPQHF
TRBJ1-1	-	-	TRBV2	TGTGCCAGCAGGACTCTCGGAAGGAACACTGAAGCTTTCTTT	CASRTLGRNTEAFF
TRBJ2-7	-	-	TRBV4-1	TGCGCCAGCAGCCAGGCAGGGACCGAGCAGTACTTC	CASSQAGTEQYF
TRBJ1-5	-	-	TRBV18	TGTGCCAGCTCGCCGCCGCCGGGGGGCGCGGGGCAGCCCCAGCATTTT	CASSPPPGGAGQPQHF
TRBJ1-2	-	-	TRBV6-1	TGTGCCAGCAGTGACGCCGGGACCTTAAACTATGGCTACACCTTC	CASSDAGTLNYGYTF
TRBJ1-6	-	-	TRBV27	TGTGCCAGCAGTTTTATGGGATCACCCCTCCACTTT	CASSFMGSPLHF
TRBJ1-1	TRBD1	-	TRBV9	TGTGCCAGCGCCAGGGGACGGGACAGGTGGGCTTTCTTT	CASARGRDRWAFF
TRBJ2-3	TRBD2	-	TRBV6-1	TGTGCCAGCAGTGATGGTTCCAGCGGGGCGGATACGCAGTATTTT	CASSDGSSGADTQYF
TRBJ2-7	-	-	TRBV30	TGTGCCGGCCGGCCAGGGAATTACGAGCAGTACTTC	CAGRPGNYEQYF
TRBJ2-1	TRBD2	-	TRBV11-3	TGTGCCAGCAGCCATGGGACTACCCAGCAGTTCTTC	CASSHGTTQQFF